This entry lists 3 T cell receptor beta chains sequenced from one sample in a study of cytomegalovirus exposure and HLA in healthy donors (dated by TCRdb to the late 2010s). Libraries were prepared through the immunoSEQ multiplex PCR assay. The multiplex PCR relied on a mix of 60 forward primers for TCR Vbeta segments and 13 reverse primers for TCR Jbeta segments. TCRdb carries this immuneACCESS record with in-frame sequences only. Its versions omit some clonotypes, under half of them owing to an unresolved V gene in the studies checked, with the rest unexplained. Counted in this sample were 200,000 to 250,000 clones; around 75% of them appeared once. The ten most abundant clones make up roughly 2% of the sample. Sequencing was done on a sample of PBMCs. These receptor sequences come from a woman in her twenties or thirties in good health and CMV-seronegative.

This clone showed up just a few times. This chain connects TRBV2 to TRBJ2-7; 9 nucleotides align to TRBD1. Per the germline V gene, CDR1 is SNHLY and CDR2 is FYNNEI. The CDR3 consists of 12 residues. The V gene end was trimmed by 11 bases and the J gene end by 3 bases; junction bases not matched to a gene: 5. The chain's CDR3 is CALRDRDYEQYF. The CDR3 DNA is TGTGCCCTCCGGGACAGGGACTACGAGCAGTACTTC.

This clone was seen a few times. The chain recombines TRBV5-5 with TRBJ2-7, with TRBD2 as a possible D gene (6 bases). The CDR3 loop spans 16 amino acids. The germline gives CDR1 SGHKS, CDR2 YYEKEE (reference sequence). Trimming left V 0 bases short and J 2 bases short, with 15 bases between. CDR3 amino acids: CASSLDLLAFTYEQYF. The CDR3 bases are TGTGCCAGCAGCTTGGATCTGCTAGCGTTCACCTACGAGCAGTACTTC.

This clone has just a few counts. The chain is built from TRBV5-8 and TRBJ2-1; TRBD1 aligns across 11 bases. The V segment lost 0 bases and the J segment 6 bases; nucleotides outside the gene matches: 8. Germline assignment: CDR1 SGHTS and CDR2 YDEGEE. The CDR3 is 17 amino acids. The CDR3 nucleotides are TGTGCCAGCAGCTTGGGAACCGGGACAGGGGGATTCAATGAGCAGTTCTTC. Amino acids: CASSLGTGTGGFNEQFF.